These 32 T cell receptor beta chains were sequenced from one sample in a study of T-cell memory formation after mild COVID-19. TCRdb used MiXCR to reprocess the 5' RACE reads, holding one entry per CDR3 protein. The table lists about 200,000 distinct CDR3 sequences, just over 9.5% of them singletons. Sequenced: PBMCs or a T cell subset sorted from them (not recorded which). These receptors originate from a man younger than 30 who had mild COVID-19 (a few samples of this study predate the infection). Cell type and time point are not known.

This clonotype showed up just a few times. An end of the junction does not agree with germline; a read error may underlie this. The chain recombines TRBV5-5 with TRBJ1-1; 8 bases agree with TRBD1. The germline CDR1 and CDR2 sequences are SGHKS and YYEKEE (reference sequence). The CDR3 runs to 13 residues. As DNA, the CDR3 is TGTGCCAGCAGCTTGGACGGGGACAGGCCGGCACTTTTT. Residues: CASSLDGDRPALF.

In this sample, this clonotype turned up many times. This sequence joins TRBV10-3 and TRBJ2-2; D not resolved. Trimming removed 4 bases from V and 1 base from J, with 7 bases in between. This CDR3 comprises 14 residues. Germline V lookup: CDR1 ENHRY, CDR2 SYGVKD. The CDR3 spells CAISGLGNTGELFF. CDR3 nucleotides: TGTGCCATCAGTGGCTTGGGGAACACCGGGGAGCTGTTTTTT.

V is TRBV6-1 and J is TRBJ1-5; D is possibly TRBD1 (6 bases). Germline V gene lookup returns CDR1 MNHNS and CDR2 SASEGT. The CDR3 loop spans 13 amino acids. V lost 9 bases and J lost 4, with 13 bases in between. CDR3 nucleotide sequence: TGTGCCAGTGCGACAGGCTGGAATCAGCCCCAGCATTTT. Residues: CASATGWNQPQHF.

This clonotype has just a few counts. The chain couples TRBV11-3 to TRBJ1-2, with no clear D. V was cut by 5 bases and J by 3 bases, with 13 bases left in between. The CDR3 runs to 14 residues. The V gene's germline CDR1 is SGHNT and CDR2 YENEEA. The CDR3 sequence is CASSDWIRDYGYTF. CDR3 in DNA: TGTGCCAGCAGCGACTGGATTAGGGACTATGGCTACACCTTC. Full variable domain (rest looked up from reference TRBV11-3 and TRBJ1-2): EAGVVQSPRYKIIEKKQPVAFWCNPISGHNTLYWYLQNLGQGPELLIRYENEEAVDDSQLPKDRFSAERLKGVDSTLKIQPAELGDSAVYLCASSDWIRDYGYTFGSGTRLTVV.

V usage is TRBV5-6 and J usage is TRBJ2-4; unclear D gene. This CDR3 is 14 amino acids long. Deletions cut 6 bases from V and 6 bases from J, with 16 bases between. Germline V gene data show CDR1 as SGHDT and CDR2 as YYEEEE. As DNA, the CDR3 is TGTGCCAGCACCCCCCGGGCCAATGGAAACATTCAGTACTTC. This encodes CASTPRANGNIQYF.

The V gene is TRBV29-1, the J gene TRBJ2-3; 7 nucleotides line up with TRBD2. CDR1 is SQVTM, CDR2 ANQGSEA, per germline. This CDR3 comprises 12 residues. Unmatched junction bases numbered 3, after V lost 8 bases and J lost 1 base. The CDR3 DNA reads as TGCAGCCTCAGCGGGGGCACAGATACGCAGTATTTT. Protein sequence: CSLSGGTDTQYF.

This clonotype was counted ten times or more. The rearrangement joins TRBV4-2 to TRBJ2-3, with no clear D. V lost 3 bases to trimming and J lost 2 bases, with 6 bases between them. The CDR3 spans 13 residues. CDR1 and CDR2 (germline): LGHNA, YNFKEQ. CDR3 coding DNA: TGTGCCAGCAGCCAGTTAGCCACAGATACGCAGTATTTT. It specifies CASSQLATDTQYF.

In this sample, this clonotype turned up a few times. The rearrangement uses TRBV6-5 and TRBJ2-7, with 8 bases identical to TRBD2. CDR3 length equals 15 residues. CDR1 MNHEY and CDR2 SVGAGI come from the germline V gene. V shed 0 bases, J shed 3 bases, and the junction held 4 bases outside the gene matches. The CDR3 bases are TGTGCCAGCAGTTACTCGAGTAGCGGGGACTACGAGCAGTACTTC. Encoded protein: CASSYSSSGDYEQYF.

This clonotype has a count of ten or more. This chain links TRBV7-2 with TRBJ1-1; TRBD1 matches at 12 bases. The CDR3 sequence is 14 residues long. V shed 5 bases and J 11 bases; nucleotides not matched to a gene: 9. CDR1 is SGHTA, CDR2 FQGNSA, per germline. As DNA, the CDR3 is TGTGCCAGCAGCCGGCCGGGACAGGGGGCGCGGGCTTTCTTT. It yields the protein CASSRPGQGARAFF.

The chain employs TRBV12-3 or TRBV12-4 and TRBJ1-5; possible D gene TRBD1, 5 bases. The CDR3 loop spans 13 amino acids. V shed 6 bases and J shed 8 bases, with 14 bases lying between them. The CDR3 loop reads CASRGTFVEPQHF. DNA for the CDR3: TGTGCCAGCAGAGGGACGTTTGTTGAGCCCCAGCATTTT.

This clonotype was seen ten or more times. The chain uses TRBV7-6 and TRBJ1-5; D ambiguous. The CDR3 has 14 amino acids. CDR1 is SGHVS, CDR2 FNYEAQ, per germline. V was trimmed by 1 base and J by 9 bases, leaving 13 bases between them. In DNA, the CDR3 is TGTGCCAGCAGCTTAGAGGACGGGCGTGGGCCCCAGCATTTT. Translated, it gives CASSLEDGRGPQHF.

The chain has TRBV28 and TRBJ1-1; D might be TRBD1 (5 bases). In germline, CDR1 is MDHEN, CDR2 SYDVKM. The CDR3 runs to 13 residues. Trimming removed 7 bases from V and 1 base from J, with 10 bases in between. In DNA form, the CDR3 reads TGTGCCAGCAAAGGCAGGGCGAACACTGAAGCTTTCTTT. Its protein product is CASKGRANTEAFF.

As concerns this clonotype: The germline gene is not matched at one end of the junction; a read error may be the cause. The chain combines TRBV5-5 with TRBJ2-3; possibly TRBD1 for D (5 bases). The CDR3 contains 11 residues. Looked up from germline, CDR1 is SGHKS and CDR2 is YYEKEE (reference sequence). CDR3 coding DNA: TGTGCCAGCAGCTTCCCAGGGCTTAGGGATTTT. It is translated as CASSFPGLRDF.

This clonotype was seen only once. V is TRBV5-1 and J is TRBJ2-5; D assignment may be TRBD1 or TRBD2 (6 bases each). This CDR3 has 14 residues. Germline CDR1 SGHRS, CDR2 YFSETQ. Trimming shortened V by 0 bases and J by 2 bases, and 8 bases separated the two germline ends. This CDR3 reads CASSLGGAQETQYF. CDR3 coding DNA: TGCGCCAGCAGCTTGGGGGGGGCGCAAGAGACCCAGTACTTC. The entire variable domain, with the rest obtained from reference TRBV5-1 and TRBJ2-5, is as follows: KAGVTQTPRYLIKTRGQQVTLSCSPISGHRSVSWYQQTPGQGLQFLFEYFSETQRNKGNFPGRFSGRQFSNSRSEMNVSTLELGDSALYLCASSLGGAQETQYFGPGTRLLVL.

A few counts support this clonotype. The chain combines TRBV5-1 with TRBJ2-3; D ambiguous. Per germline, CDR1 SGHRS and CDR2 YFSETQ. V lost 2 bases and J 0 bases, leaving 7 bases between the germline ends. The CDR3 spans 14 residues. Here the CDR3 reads CASSFDKSTDTQYF. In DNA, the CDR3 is TGCGCCAGCAGCTTTGACAAGAGCACAGATACGCAGTATTTT.

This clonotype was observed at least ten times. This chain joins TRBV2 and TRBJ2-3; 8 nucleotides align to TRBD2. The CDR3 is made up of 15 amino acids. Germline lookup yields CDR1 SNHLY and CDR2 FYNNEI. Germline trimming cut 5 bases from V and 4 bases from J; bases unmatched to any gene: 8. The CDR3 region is CASSPGTRSSDTQYF. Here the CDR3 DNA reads TGTGCCAGCAGTCCCGGGACTAGGTCATCAGATACGCAGTATTTT. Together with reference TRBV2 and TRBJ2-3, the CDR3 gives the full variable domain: EPEVTQTPSHQVTQMGQEVILRCVPISNHLYFYWYRQILGQKVEFLVSFYNNEISEKSEIFDDQFSVERPDGSNFTLKIRSTKLEDSAMYFCASSPGTRSSDTQYFGPGTRLTVL.

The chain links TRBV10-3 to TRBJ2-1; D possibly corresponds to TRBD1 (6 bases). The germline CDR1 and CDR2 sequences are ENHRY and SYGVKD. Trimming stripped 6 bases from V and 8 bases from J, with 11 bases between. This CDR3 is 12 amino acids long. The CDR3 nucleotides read TGTGCCATCAGCTTACCAGGGGATGAGCAGTTCTTC. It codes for CAISLPGDEQFF.

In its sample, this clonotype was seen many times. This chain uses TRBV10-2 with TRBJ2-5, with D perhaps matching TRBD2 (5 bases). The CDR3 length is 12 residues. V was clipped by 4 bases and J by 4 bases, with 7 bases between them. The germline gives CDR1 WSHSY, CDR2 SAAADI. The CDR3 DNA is TGCGCCAGCAGTGCCGGAGGAGAGACCCAGTACTTC. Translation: CASSAGGETQYF.

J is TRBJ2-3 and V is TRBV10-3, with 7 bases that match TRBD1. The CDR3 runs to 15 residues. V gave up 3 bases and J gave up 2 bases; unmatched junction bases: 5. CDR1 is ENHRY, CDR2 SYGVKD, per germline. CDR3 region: CAISDPGTATDTQYF. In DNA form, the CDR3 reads TGTGCCATCAGTGACCCCGGGACAGCCACAGATACGCAGTATTTT.

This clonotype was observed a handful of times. The CDR3 region is CASRVGSTYNSPLHF. Written as DNA, the CDR3 is TGTGCCAGCAGGGTGGGGAGCACCTATAATTCACCCCTCCACTTT. The chain couples TRBV6-5 to TRBJ1-6; no clear D gene. The CDR3 is 15 amino acids. Deletions cut 6 bases from V and 2 bases from J, with 11 bases between. Per germline, CDR1 MNHEY and CDR2 SVGAGI.

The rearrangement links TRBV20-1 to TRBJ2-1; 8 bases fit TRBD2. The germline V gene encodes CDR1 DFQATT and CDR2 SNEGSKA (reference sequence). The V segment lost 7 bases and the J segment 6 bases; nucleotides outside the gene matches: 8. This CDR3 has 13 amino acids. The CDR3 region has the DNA TGCAGTGTAGGGGCCGCGGGGGGCAATGAGCAGTTCTTC. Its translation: CSVGAAGGNEQFF.

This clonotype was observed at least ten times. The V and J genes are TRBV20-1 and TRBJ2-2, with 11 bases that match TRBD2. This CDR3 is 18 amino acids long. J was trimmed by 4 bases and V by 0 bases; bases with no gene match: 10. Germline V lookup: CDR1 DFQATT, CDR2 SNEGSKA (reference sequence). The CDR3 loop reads CSARDSGSGGAGTGELFF. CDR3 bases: TGCAGTGCTAGAGATTCCGGTAGCGGGGGGGCCGGCACCGGGGAGCTGTTTTTT.

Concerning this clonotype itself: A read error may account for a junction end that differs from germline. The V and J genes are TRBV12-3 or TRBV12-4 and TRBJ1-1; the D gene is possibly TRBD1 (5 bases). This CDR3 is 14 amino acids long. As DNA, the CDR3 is TGTGCCAGCAGTTTAGCTTGGGACGCTAGGGAAGTTTTCTTT. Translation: CASSLAWDAREVFF.

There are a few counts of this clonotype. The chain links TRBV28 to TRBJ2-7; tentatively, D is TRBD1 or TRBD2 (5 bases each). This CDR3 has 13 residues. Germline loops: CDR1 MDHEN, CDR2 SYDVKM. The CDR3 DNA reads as TGTGTCGCGAGGGGATCCTTCTCCTACGAGCAGTACGTC. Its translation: CVARGSFSYEQYV.

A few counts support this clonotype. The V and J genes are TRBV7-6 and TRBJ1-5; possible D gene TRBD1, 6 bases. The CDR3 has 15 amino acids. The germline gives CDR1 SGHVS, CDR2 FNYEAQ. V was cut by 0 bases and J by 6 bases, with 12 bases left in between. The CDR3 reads CASSLAPGVGQPQHF. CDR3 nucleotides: TGTGCCAGCAGCTTAGCTCCAGGGGTAGGTCAGCCCCAGCATTTT.

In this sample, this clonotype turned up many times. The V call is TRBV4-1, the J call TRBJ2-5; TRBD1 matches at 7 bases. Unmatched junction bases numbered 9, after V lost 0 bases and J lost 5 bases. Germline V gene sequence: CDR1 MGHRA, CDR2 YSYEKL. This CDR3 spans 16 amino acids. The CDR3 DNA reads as TGCGCCAGCAGCCAAGAGCGACAGGGCTTGGGGGAGACCCAGTACTTC. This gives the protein CASSQERQGLGETQYF.

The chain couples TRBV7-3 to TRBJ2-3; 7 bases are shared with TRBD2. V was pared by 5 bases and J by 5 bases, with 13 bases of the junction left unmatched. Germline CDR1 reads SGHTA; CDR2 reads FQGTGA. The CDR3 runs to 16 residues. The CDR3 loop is CASSPGTTPFGDTQYF. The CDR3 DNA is TGTGCCAGCAGCCCCGGGACTACCCCCTTCGGAGATACGCAGTATTTT.

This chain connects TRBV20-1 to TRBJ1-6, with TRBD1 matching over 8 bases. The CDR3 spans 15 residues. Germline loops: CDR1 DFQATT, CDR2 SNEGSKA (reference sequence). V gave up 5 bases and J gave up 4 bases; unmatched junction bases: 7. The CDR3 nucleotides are TGCAGTGCTCATAACAGGGGGTCTTATAATTCACCCCTCCACTTT. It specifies CSAHNRGSYNSPLHF.

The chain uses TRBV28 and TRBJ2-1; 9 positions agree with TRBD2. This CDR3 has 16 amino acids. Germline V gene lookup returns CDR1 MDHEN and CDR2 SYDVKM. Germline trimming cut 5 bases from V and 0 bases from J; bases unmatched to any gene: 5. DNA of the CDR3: TGTGCCAGCAGTCAGGGTAGCGGGGGCTCCTACAATGAGCAGTTCTTC. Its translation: CASSQGSGGSYNEQFF.

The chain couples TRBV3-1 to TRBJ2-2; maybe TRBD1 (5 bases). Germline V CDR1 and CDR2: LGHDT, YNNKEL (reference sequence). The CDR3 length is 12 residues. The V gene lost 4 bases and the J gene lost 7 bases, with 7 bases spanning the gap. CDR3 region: CASSLRVGELFF. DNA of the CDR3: TGTGCCAGCAGCCTCAGGGTCGGGGAGCTGTTTTTT.

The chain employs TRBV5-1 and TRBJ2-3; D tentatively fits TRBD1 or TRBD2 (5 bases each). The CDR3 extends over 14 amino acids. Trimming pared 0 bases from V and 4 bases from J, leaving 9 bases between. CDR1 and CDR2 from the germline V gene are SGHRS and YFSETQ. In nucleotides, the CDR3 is TGCGCCAGCAGCTTGGATACGGGACCAGATACGCAGTATTTT. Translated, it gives CASSLDTGPDTQYF.

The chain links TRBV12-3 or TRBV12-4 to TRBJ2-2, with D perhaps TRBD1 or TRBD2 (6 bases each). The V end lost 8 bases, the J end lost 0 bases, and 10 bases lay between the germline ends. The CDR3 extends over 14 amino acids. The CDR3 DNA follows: TGTGCCAGCGTAAGGGGGGCGAACACCGGGGAGCTGTTTTTT. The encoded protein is CASVRGANTGELFF.